A single sample gave rise to the 32 T cell receptor beta chains below, sequenced in a study of T-cell memory formation after mild COVID-19. Each CDR3 protein gets one entry after TCRdb re-called the 5' RACE reads with MiXCR. The data hold a few hundred thousand distinct CDR3 sequences, with roughly 20% observed a single time. The sample was PBMCs or a T cell subset sorted from them (not recorded which). These receptors were obtained from an adult woman who had mild COVID-19 (a few samples of this study predate the infection). Cell type and time point are not known.

This clonotype was seen ten or more times. A read error may explain this, as a much larger clone is one base away. The gene calls are TRBV7-9 and TRBJ2-2; D is unclear. The ends were cut back, 6 bases at V and 0 bases at J, with 2 bases in the middle. The germline V gene encodes CDR1 SEHNR and CDR2 FQNEAQ (reference sequence). This CDR3 contains 12 residues. CDR3 coding DNA: TGTGCCAGCAGACCGAACACCGGGGAGCTGTTTTTT. Protein sequence: CASRPNTGELFF.

This clonotype came up a few times. The chain uses TRBV25-1 and TRBJ1-1; D remains unclear. Germline V gene sequence: CDR1 MGHDK, CDR2 SYGVNS. CDR3 length: 13 residues. Deletions cut 3 bases from V and 0 bases from J, with 5 bases between. CDR3 nucleotides: TGTGCCAGCAGTGACACCTTGAACACTGAAGCTTTCTTT. Translated: CASSDTLNTEAFF. Combining the CDR3 with reference TRBV25-1 and TRBJ1-1 gives the whole variable domain EADIYQTPRYLVIGTGKKITLECSQTMGHDKMYWYQQDPGMELHLIHYSYGVNSTEKGDLSSESTVSRIRTEHFPLTLESARPSHTSQYLCASSDTLNTEAFFGQGTRLTVV.

This chain uses TRBV5-5 with TRBJ2-7, with 7 bases identical to TRBD2. Looked up from germline, CDR1 is SGHKS and CDR2 is YYEKEE (reference sequence). V was pared by 2 bases and J by 0 bases, with 5 bases of the junction left unmatched. The CDR3 sequence is 15 residues long. The CDR3 DNA reads as TGTGCCAGCAGCTTCCCGGCGGGAGCCTCCTACGAGCAGTACTTC. This gives the protein CASSFPAGASYEQYF.

This clonotype was found a few times. The chain joins TRBV5-1 to TRBJ1-1; weak D call: TRBD1 (6 bases). The V gene lost 4 bases and the J gene lost 3 bases, with 10 bases spanning the gap. The CDR3 has 13 residues. Germline loops: CDR1 SGHRS, CDR2 YFSETQ. The CDR3 spells CASSPDSYTEAFF. The CDR3 DNA is TGCGCCAGCAGCCCGGACAGTTACACTGAAGCTTTCTTT.

This chain's CDR3 is CASSAGATEAFF. CDR3 DNA: TGTGCCAGCAGCGCAGGGGCCACTGAAGCTTTCTTT. V usage is TRBV27 and J usage is TRBJ1-1; maybe TRBD1 (6 bases). The germline V and J ends were trimmed by 6 bases and 4 bases, with 9 bases remaining between them. Per the germline V gene, CDR1 is MNHEY and CDR2 is SMNVEV (reference sequence). The CDR3 contains 12 residues.

There are many counts of this clonotype. The chain links TRBV12-3 or TRBV12-4 to TRBJ2-1; 10 nucleotides line up with TRBD1. The CDR3 extends over 15 amino acids. Trimming took 5 bases from V and 4 from J; bases not matched to a gene: 5. The CDR3 sequence is CASSLDRGSYNEQFF. The CDR3 coding sequence is TGTGCCAGCAGTCTGGACAGGGGGTCATACAATGAGCAGTTCTTC.

The chain combines TRBV2 with TRBJ1-2, with 12 bases identical to TRBD1. CDR1 and CDR2 (germline): SNHLY, FYNNEI. The CDR3 totals 16 residues. V shed 7 bases, J shed 4 bases, and the junction held 10 bases outside the gene matches. The CDR3 region has the DNA TGTGCCAGCACAGGGACAGGGGGCAGTCGAGGCTATGGCTACACCTTC. Translating gives CASTGTGGSRGYGYTF.

The genes are TRBV18 and TRBJ1-5; D might be TRBD1 (5 bases). The germline CDR1 and CDR2 sequences are KGHSH and LQKENI. CDR3 length: 16 amino acids. V lost 1 base and J 0 bases, leaving 10 bases between the germline ends. The DNA of the CDR3 is TGTGCCAGCTCACCACTGGGGGGATATAGCAATCAGCCCCAGCATTTT. It yields the protein CASSPLGGYSNQPQHF.

Only a few counts were recorded for this clonotype. The V gene is TRBV20-1, the J gene TRBJ2-5, with 9 nucleotides matching TRBD2. V was clipped by 7 bases and J by 8 bases; unmatched bases: 8. Germline loops: CDR1 DFQATT, CDR2 SNEGSKA (reference sequence). The CDR3 has 12 residues. The CDR3 DNA reads as TGCAGTGGGAAGGAGCGGGAGGTTACCCAGTACTTC. Its translation: CSGKEREVTQYF.

This clonotype appeared a few times. The V and J genes are TRBV29-1 and TRBJ2-4, with D uncertain. Trimming removed 7 bases at V and 0 bases at J, with 13 bases between. CDR1 is SQVTM, CDR2 ANQGSEA, per germline. There are 14 residues in the CDR3. CDR3 sequence (DNA): TGCAGCGCAAGAAGGGCGGAAGCCAAAAACATTCAGTACTTC. Translating gives CSARRAEAKNIQYF. Filled out from reference TRBV29-1 and TRBJ2-4, the complete variable domain reads SAVISQKPSRDICQRGTSLTIQCQVDSQVTMMFWYRQQPGQSLTLIATANQGSEATYESGFVIDKFPISRPNLTFSTLTVSNMSPEDSSIYLCSARRAEAKNIQYFGAGTRLSVL.

This sequence joins TRBV5-1 and TRBJ2-3; D not certain. V lost 2 bases, J lost 5 bases, and 9 bases lay in between. The CDR3 runs 13 residues. Germline assignment: CDR1 SGHRS and CDR2 YFSETQ. Here the CDR3 DNA reads TGCGCCAGCAGCTTCCTTCCGGGAGATACGCAGTATTTT. It encodes CASSFLPGDTQYF.

The V call is TRBV6-6, the J call TRBJ1-1; unclear D gene. Germline-derived CDR1 and CDR2 are MNHNY and SVGAGI (reference sequence). The CDR3 consists of 18 residues. V shed 2 bases and J shed 0 bases, with 19 bases lying between them. CDR3: CASSYARQRLPMNTEAFF. CDR3 DNA sequence: TGTGCCAGCAGTTACGCTCGGCAGCGGCTCCCCATGAACACTGAAGCTTTCTTT.

J is TRBJ2-1 and V is TRBV29-1, with TRBD2 matching 9 bases. The ends lost 3 bases at V and 3 bases at J; junction bases unmatched: 6. The CDR3 consists of 15 residues. Germline V gene sequence: CDR1 SQVTM, CDR2 ANQGSEA. The CDR3 DNA is TGCAGCGTTGAGGGGAGCGGGAGGCGCTACAATGAGCAGTTCTTC. It encodes CSVEGSGRRYNEQFF.

This sequence joins TRBV29-1 and TRBJ2-1, with TRBD1 matching over 7 bases. In germline, CDR1 is SQVTM, CDR2 ANQGSEA. Unmatched junction bases numbered 10, after V lost 7 bases and J lost 4 bases. The CDR3 runs 14 residues. CDR3 in DNA: TGCAGCGGCTCCGGGACAGAGACATACAATGAGCAGTTCTTC. It is translated as CSGSGTETYNEQFF.

The chain employs TRBV7-9 and TRBJ1-1, with TRBD1 identical over 10 bases. Per germline, CDR1 SEHNR and CDR2 FQNEAQ (reference sequence). V lost 4 bases to trimming and J lost 0 bases; unmatched junction nucleotides: 5. The CDR3 spans 16 residues. The CDR3 region is CASSSGQGSMNTEAFF. CDR3 DNA sequence: TGTGCCAGCAGCTCGGGACAGGGGTCCATGAACACTGAAGCTTTCTTT.

This clonotype was recorded a few times. V is TRBV5-1 and J is TRBJ1-2, with D perhaps TRBD1 (6 bases). The germline V gene has CDR1 SGHRS and CDR2 YFSETQ. Trimming pared 4 bases from V and 4 bases from J, leaving 11 bases between. The CDR3 length is 13 residues. The CDR3 protein is CASSPKTGYGYTF. Here the CDR3 DNA reads TGCGCCAGCAGCCCGAAGACAGGCTATGGCTACACCTTC.

This clonotype was detected only a few times. The CDR3 reads CASSFLTGEADTQYF. The CDR3, as DNA: TGCGCCAGCAGCTTTTTGACAGGGGAGGCAGATACGCAGTATTTT. This chain joins TRBV5-1 and TRBJ2-3, with TRBD1 matching over 8 bases. The V gene end was trimmed by 2 bases and the J gene end by 4 bases; junction bases not matched to a gene: 6. The CDR3 has 15 amino acids. Germline V gene lookup returns CDR1 SGHRS and CDR2 YFSETQ.

V and J are TRBV6-5 and TRBJ2-3; 9 bases agree with TRBD1. In germline, CDR1 is MNHEY, CDR2 SVGAGI. After removal of 6 bases from V and 3 bases from J, the junction contained 13 bases not matched to a gene. The CDR3 runs to 17 residues. The CDR3 DNA is TGTGCCAGCAGCCCTACATCTACCGGGACAGGGACAGATACGCAGTATTTT. Translation gives CASSPTSTGTGTDTQYF.

The table lists this clonotype with a few counts. The chain has TRBV6-6 and TRBJ2-3, with no clear D. The CDR3 covers 14 residues. The V gene lost 6 bases and the J gene lost 6 bases, with 16 bases spanning the gap. Germline CDR1 is MNHNY and CDR2 is SVGAGI (reference sequence). In nucleotides, the CDR3 is TGTGCCAGCAGCCGAGAGACACGGACCGATACGCAGTATTTT. Its translation is CASSRETRTDTQYF.

The chain is built from TRBV23-1 and TRBJ1-1, with a weak D call TRBD1 (6 bases). TRBV23-1 is assigned to the ORF class and has an uncertain function. The V end lost 11 bases, the J end lost 0 bases, and 7 bases lay between the germline ends. This CDR3 is built from 11 residues. CDR3 residues: CAYRVNTEAFF. The CDR3 region has the DNA TGCGCCTACAGGGTGAACACTGAAGCTTTCTTT.

The V call is TRBV10-3, the J call TRBJ2-7, with TRBD1 as a possible D gene (5 bases). The CDR3 consists of 14 residues. Germline assignment: CDR1 ENHRY and CDR2 SYGVKD. V was clipped by 2 bases and J by 3 bases, with 11 bases between them. The chain's CDR3 is CAISERGLGYEQYV. CDR3 DNA: TGTGCCATCAGTGAGAGGGGCCTGGGCTACGAGCAGTACGTC.

Only a few counts were recorded for this clonotype. The chain links TRBV25-1 to TRBJ1-3; D call uncertain. Germline loops: CDR1 MGHDK, CDR2 SYGVNS. This CDR3 contains 14 residues. The V gene lost 4 bases and the J gene lost 4 bases, with 11 bases spanning the gap. CDR3 amino acids: CASSASGYGNTIYF. The DNA for the CDR3 is TGTGCCAGCAGTGCCTCAGGATACGGAAACACCATATATTTT.

The gene calls are TRBV28 and TRBJ2-7; weak D call: TRBD2 (5 bases). CDR1 is MDHEN and CDR2 is SYDVKM in the germline V gene. The CDR3 extends over 16 amino acids. V shed 5 bases and J shed 2 bases, with 19 bases lying between them. CDR3 sequence reads: CASSQNYGVHTYEQYF. The CDR3 nucleotides are TGTGCCAGCAGTCAAAATTACGGGGTGCACACCTACGAGCAGTACTTC. Full variable domain (missing parts from reference TRBV28 and TRBJ2-7): DVKVTQSSRYLVKRTGEKVFLECVQDMDHENMFWYRQDPGLGLRLIYFSYDVKMKEKGDIPEGYSVSREKKERFSLILESASTNQTSMYLCASSQNYGVHTYEQYFGPGTRLTVT.

CDR3 region: CASGQSSWEQYF. CDR3 nucleotide sequence: TGTGCCAGCGGACAGTCCTCTTGGGAGCAGTACTTC. The chain joins TRBV12-3 or TRBV12-4 to TRBJ2-7; D possibly corresponds to TRBD1 (6 bases). This CDR3 is 12 amino acids long. The V gene lost 8 bases and the J gene lost 7 bases, with 15 bases spanning the gap.

This clonotype was seen a handful of times. The chain combines TRBV24-1 with TRBJ2-3; D may be TRBD2 (6 bases). Germline values: CDR1 KGHDR, CDR2 SFDVKD. The CDR3 consists of 15 residues. Trimming removed 5 bases from V and 3 bases from J, with 14 bases in between. In DNA form, the CDR3 reads TGTGCCACCAGTGTCCCGGGGGTGGGGACAGATACGCAGTATTTT. It codes for CATSVPGVGTDTQYF.

The chain couples TRBV12-3 or TRBV12-4 to TRBJ1-1, with D possibly being TRBD1 (5 bases). V lost 3 bases and J 6 bases, leaving 17 bases between the germline ends. The CDR3 totals 15 residues. In nucleotides, the CDR3 is TGTGCCAGCAGTTTTGGGGCAGGGTCGCCAGCTGAAGCTTTCTTT. Encoded protein: CASSFGAGSPAEAFF.

The chain employs TRBV6-5 and TRBJ1-2, with D possibly being TRBD1 (5 bases). CDR3 length equals 15 residues. V lost 6 bases to trimming and J lost 0 bases, with 14 bases between them. From germline, CDR1 is MNHEY and CDR2 SVGAGI. The CDR3 DNA reads TGTGCCAGCAGAACACCCGGGGGGGCTAACTATGGCTACACCTTC. This gives the protein CASRTPGGANYGYTF.

This clonotype was counted a few times. The V call is TRBV7-7, the J call TRBJ2-3, with 7 nucleotides matching TRBD2. The CDR3 extends over 15 amino acids. Germline loops: CDR1 SSHAT, CDR2 FNYEAQ (reference sequence). With 5 bases clipped from V and 9 bases from J, the junction kept 14 bases outside the gene matches. In DNA, the CDR3 is TGTGCCAGCAGCCCCTGGAGCGGGGACGGTGAGACGCAGTATTTT. This gives the protein CASSPWSGDGETQYF.

The genes are TRBV7-6 and TRBJ2-1; TRBD2 aligns across 8 bases. Germline assignment: CDR1 SGHVS and CDR2 FNYEAQ. CDR3 length: 15 amino acids. Trimming took 5 bases from V and 7 from J; bases not matched to a gene: 10. Written as DNA, the CDR3 is TGTGCCAGCAGCCATCTCGGCGGGAGGTTAAATGAGCAGTTCTTC. Translated, it gives CASSHLGGRLNEQFF.

The gene calls are TRBV7-6 and TRBJ2-3; TRBD2 aligns across 7 bases. Unmatched junction bases numbered 10, after V lost 4 bases and J lost 3 bases. The CDR3 is 16 amino acids. The germline CDR1 and CDR2 sequences are SGHVS and FNYEAQ. In DNA form, the CDR3 reads TGTGCCAGCAGCTCCGGGGCTAGCGGAAGGACAGATACGCAGTATTTT. This codes for CASSSGASGRTDTQYF.

The CDR3 DNA follows: TGCACCAGCAGCCAAGTAGCCACAAAGAGCGGGAGCTCCTACGAGCAGTACTTC. Its protein product is CTSSQVATKSGSSYEQYF. The rearrangement links TRBV1 to TRBJ2-7. TRBV1 is a known pseudogene. The CDR3 covers 18 residues.

This clonotype was seen a handful of times. This sequence joins TRBV14 and TRBJ2-3; 7 positions agree with TRBD2. CDR3 length: 16 residues. Germline V CDR1 and CDR2: SGHDN, FVKESK. V was clipped by 1 base and J by 2 bases; unmatched bases: 6. DNA for the CDR3: TGTGCCAGCAGCCAAGCCTTGCGGGGGTTCACAGATACGCAGTATTTT. Residues: CASSQALRGFTDTQYF. Variable domain in full (rest from reference TRBV14 and TRBJ2-3): EAGVTQFPSHSVIEKGQTVTLRCDPISGHDNLYWYRRVMGKEIKFLLHFVKESKQDESGMPNNRFLAERTGGTYSTLKVQPAELEDSGVYFCASSQALRGFTDTQYFGPGTRLTVL.